The rows below give T cell receptor beta chains drawn from one sample of a study of blood T cells in healthy people across ages. A single record per CDR3 protein comes from TCRdb applying MiXCR to the 5' RACE reads. The data show 600,000 or so distinct CDR3 sequences, about 30% seen once. Sequenced input: blood. The receptors were gathered from a woman of 80 years or more in good health. The CDR3 runs from the conserved cysteine through the conserved F or W. The order of the fields is D gene, J gene, clone size, V gene, CDR3 protein, CDR3 DNA. A D gene is named only where the DNA matches it firmly. Where a row states a size, it is once, few, many or the class of an expanded clone; other rows omit it.

>TRBD2|TRBJ2-1|many|TRBV29-1
CSASYSGGTPNNEQFF
TGCAGCGCGTCCTATAGCGGGGGGACCCCGAACAATGAGCAGTTCTTC
>-|TRBJ2-5|-|TRBV29-1
CSVRSLAEETQYF
TGCAGCGTTCGGAGTTTGGCAGAAGAGACCCAGTACTTC
>-|TRBJ2-2|few|TRBV5-1
CASSLLDSAGELFF
TGCGCCAGCAGCTTACTTGACTCCGCCGGGGAGCTGTTTTTT
>-|TRBJ2-3|many|TRBV6-5
CATQPASTDTQYF
TGTGCCACCCAGCCAGCTAGCACAGATACGCAGTATTTT
>TRBD2|TRBJ2-5|many|TRBV10-3
CATSGGAETQYF
TGTGCCACCAGCGGGGGGGCCGAGACCCAGTACTTC
>TRBD2|TRBJ2-3|-|TRBV27
CASRSSGGRTDTQYF
TGTGCCAGCAGGTCTAGCGGGGGCCGCACAGATACGCAGTATTTT
>-|TRBJ1-5|-|TRBV12-3/TRBV12-4
CASSLFGSRNQPQHF
TGTGCCAGCAGTTTGTTTGGGTCACGCAATCAGCCCCAGCATTTT
>-|TRBJ1-5|-|TRBV6-6
CASSYSTASNQPQHF
TGTGCCAGCAGTTACTCGACAGCTAGCAATCAGCCCCAGCATTTT
>-|TRBJ2-2|-|TRBV20-1
CSAGRGQGSGELFF
TGCAGTGCAGGAAGGGGCCAGGGATCCGGGGAGCTGTTTTTT
>TRBD2|TRBJ2-3|many|TRBV10-3
CAIRKAGRTDTQYF
TGTGCCATCAGGAAAGCGGGGCGCACAGATACGCAGTATTTT
>-|TRBJ2-2|-|TRBV19
CASSISITGELFF
TGTGCCAGTAGTATAAGCATAACCGGGGAGCTGTTTTTT
>-|TRBJ2-5|many|TRBV5-1
CASSLRSAQETQYF
TGCGCCAGCAGCTTGAGGTCGGCCCAAGAGACCCAGTACTTC
>-|TRBJ2-7|-|TRBV20-1
CSARDDRSSYEQYF
TGCAGTGCCCGGGACGACCGTAGCTCCTACGAGCAGTACTTC
>-|TRBJ1-6|many|TRBV5-4
CASHKTGTNSPLHF
TGTGCCAGCCACAAAACCGGGACGAACTCACCCCTCCACTTT
>-|TRBJ1-2|-|TRBV6-1
CASRSTLNYGYTF
TGTGCCAGCAGGAGCACACTAAACTATGGCTACACCTTC
>TRBD2|TRBJ2-1|-|TRBV6-1
CTSGEGTSPWDEQFF
TGTACCAGCGGTGAAGGGACTAGCCCCTGGGATGAGCAGTTCTTC
>-|TRBJ2-2|few|TRBV6-5
CATKQGSNTGELFF
TGTGCCACGAAACAGGGTTCGAACACCGGGGAGCTGTTTTTT
>TRBD1|TRBJ1-6|many|TRBV9
CASSVTGDSPLHF
TGTGCCAGCAGCGTTACAGGGGATTCACCCCTCCACTTT
>-|TRBJ1-3|-|TRBV7-6
CASSADGLTIYF
TGTGCCAGCAGCGCAGACGGACTCACCATATATTTT
>TRBD1|TRBJ1-5|many|TRBV15
CATSRDRRGLGQPQHF
TGTGCCACCAGCAGAGATAGGAGGGGGCTAGGACAGCCCCAGCATTTT
>-|TRBJ1-5|-|TRBV7-2
CASSPLGSNQPQHF
TGTGCCAGCAGCCCCCTGGGTAGCAATCAGCCCCAGCATTTT
>-|TRBJ1-6|-|TRBV27
CASSSRVGSYNSPLHF
TGTGCCAGCAGTTCCAGGGTTGGCTCCTATAATTCACCCCTCCACTTT
>TRBD1|TRBJ2-5|once|TRBV27
CASSLTGGVYGETQYF
TGTGCCAGCAGTCTCACAGGGGGCGTATATGGAGAGACCCAGTACTTC
>-|TRBJ2-5|many|TRBV4-1
CASSQTQSGAQETQYF
TGCGCCAGCAGCCAGACCCAATCGGGGGCACAAGAGACCCAGTACTTC
>-|TRBJ2-4|-|TRBV7-2
CASGIPTREAKNIQYF
TGTGCCAGCGGCATCCCTACGCGGGAAGCCAAAAACATTCAGTACTTC
>-|TRBJ1-6|few|TRBV20-1
CSAISSSYNSPLHF
TGCAGTGCTATCTCCTCCTCCTATAATTCACCCCTCCACTTT
>TRBD1|TRBJ2-5|many|TRBV10-3
CAAGPLLGQGQAQYF
TGTGCCGCCGGCCCCCTACTGGGACAGGGGCAGGCCCAGTACTTC
>-|TRBJ2-3|many|TRBV5-1
CASSLAVAVDTQYF
TGCGCCAGCAGCTTGGCCGTGGCAGTAGATACGCAGTATTTT
>TRBD2|TRBJ2-7|many|TRBV29-1
CSAWGLAGYYEQYF
TGCAGCGCCTGGGGACTAGCGGGGTACTACGAGCAGTACTTC
>TRBD2|TRBJ2-5|-|TRBV6-6
CASISAGVETQYF
TGTGCCAGCATCTCCGCGGGGGTAGAGACCCAGTACTTC
>-|TRBJ2-1|many|TRBV5-1
CASSDDFDGQFF
TGCGCCAGCAGCGATGATTTCGACGGGCAGTTCTTC
>-|TRBJ1-2|-|TRBV28
CASSYSSAYGYTF
TGTGCCAGCAGTTACTCCTCAGCCTATGGCTACACCTTC
>-|TRBJ1-6|-|TRBV12-3/TRBV12-4
CASSLFVAGSSYNSPHHF
TGTGCCAGCAGTTTGTTCGTGGCAGGGAGCTCCTATAATTCACCCCACCACTTT
>-|TRBJ1-5|few|TRBV29-1
CSVGGESQPQHF
TGCAGCGTTGGGGGGGAATCCCAGCCCCAGCATTTT
>-|TRBJ2-7|-|TRBV20-1
CSARDYRTAFNGDYEQYF
TGCAGTGCTAGAGATTATAGGACAGCTTTCAACGGGGACTACGAGCAGTACTTC
>-|TRBJ2-7|many|TRBV5-1
CASSSGLGYEQYF
TGCGCCAGCAGTTCGGGCCTCGGCTACGAGCAGTACTTC
>TRBD2|TRBJ2-3|-|TRBV20-1
CSARDLTSGAVLTDTQYF
TGCAGTGCTAGAGATCTGACTAGCGGGGCGGTCTTAACAGATACGCAGTATTTT
>-|TRBJ2-3|many|TRBV15
CATSRGDTQYF
TGTGCCACCAGCAGGGGGGATACGCAGTATTTT
>TRBD2|TRBJ2-3|many|TRBV10-3
CAISESSGGGTDTQYF
TGTGCCATCAGTGAGTCTAGCGGGGGCGGCACAGATACGCAGTATTTT
>TRBD1|TRBJ2-5|many|TRBV12-3/TRBV12-4
CASSLVQGADETQYF
TGTGCCAGCAGTTTAGTGCAGGGGGCGGATGAGACCCAGTACTTC
>-|TRBJ1-1|-|TRBV12-5
CASGREFGAFF
TGTGCTAGTGGCCGGGAGTTTGGGGCTTTCTTT
>-|TRBJ1-2|-|TRBV2
CASTIGSQENHGYTF
TGTGCCAGCACAATCGGGTCGCAGGAGAATCATGGCTACACCTTC
>-|TRBJ2-3|many|TRBV20-1
CSARVPGTHNTQYF
TGCAGTGCTAGGGTTCCCGGGACTCATAATACGCAGTATTTT
>TRBD2|TRBJ2-3|medium-sized|TRBV5-1
CASRGLAGGVADTQYF
TGCGCCAGCAGGGGACTAGCGGGGGGTGTAGCAGATACGCAGTATTTT